This TCR beta chain was captured by sequencing in a study of human T cells and chemical hapten exposure. Looking at the study overall: TCR yields per sample varied, mainly owing to small pooled library volume differences.

Study-level findings and limits: Those TCRs sitting above 1 in 1000 frequency stayed the same with DPC sensitization.

The sample holds many counts of this clonotype. The antigen is unknown. Each CDR3 protein is one row after TCRdb ran MiXCR on the RACE reads. Of tens of thousands of distinct CDR3 sequences listed, roughly 9.8% were seen once; the top ten hold around 4.8%. Time point indicated: pre-sensitization, week 0. This sample's treatment: therapeutic diphenylcyclopropenone sensitization with weekly scalp DPC. Venepuncture was done earlier than the placement of each patch test. This sequence originates from a woman aged 50 to 60 with alopecia areata. Some clones in this sample may be carry-over from other donors' samples. Material: whole blood, obtained in connection with sensitization to the hapten diphenylcyclopropenone (DPC).

Written as DNA, the CDR3 is TGTGCTAGTGCCCTCCACGGGCTCACTGAAGCTTTCTTT. This codes for CASALHGLTEAFF. J is TRBJ1-1 and V is TRBV12-5, with unresolved D. Germline assignment: CDR1 LGHNT and CDR2 FRNRAP. This CDR3 spans 13 amino acids. V dropped 7 bases and J dropped 4 bases, with 13 bases sitting between them. The full variable domain, in which reference TRBV12-5 and TRBJ1-1 provide the parts outside the CDR3, is DARVTQTPRHKVTEMGQEVTMRCQPILGHNTVFWYRQTMMQGLELLAYFRNRAPLDDSGMPKDRFSAEMPDATLATLKIQPSEPRDSAVYFCASALHGLTEAFFGQGTRLTVV.